These T cell receptor beta chains were read from a single sample in a study of CD8+ T cells in alopecia areata. The protocol was immunoSEQ multiplex PCR, while the TCRdb copy is restricted to in-frame clones and leaves out a portion. The sample consists of roughly 59,000 clones, about 45% of them appearing once. The material sequenced was CD8+ T cells sorted from blood, taken at week 0. The source is a human donor with alopecia areata. The CDR3 runs from the conserved cysteine through the conserved F or W. The D gene is left open where the match is weak. Clone sizes are given selectively: once, few, many, or a class where the clone is expanded.

>few|TRBD1|TRBV5-1|TRBJ2-7
CASSFRGQGWEQYF
TGCGCCAGCAGCTTCAGGGGGCAAGGCTGGGAGCAGTACTTC
>-|-|TRBV29-1|TRBJ2-7
CSVPGAGGKYEQYF
TGCAGCGTCCCCGGCGCCGGGGGTAAATACGAGCAGTACTTC
>-|-|TRBV29-1|TRBJ2-5
CSVEGHRETQYF
TGCAGCGTTGAAGGACACAGAGAGACCCAGTACTTC
>once|TRBD2|TRBV7-9|TRBJ2-7
CASTTSGYEQYF
TGTGCCAGCACAACTAGCGGGTACGAGCAGTACTTC
>-|-|TRBV5-1|TRBJ2-1
CASSSSNEQFF
TGCGCCAGCAGCAGTAGCAATGAGCAGTTCTTC
>once|-|TRBV4-1|TRBJ2-7
CASSLRTVTYEQYF
TGCGCCAGCAGCCTCCGGACAGTCACCTACGAGCAGTACTTC
>-|TRBD2|TRBV7-9|TRBJ2-1
CASRLAGEQYNEQFF
TGTGCCAGCAGACTAGCGGGAGAGCAGTACAATGAGCAGTTCTTC
>-|TRBD2|TRBV30|TRBJ2-7
CAWSVYSGSYEQYF
TGTGCCTGGAGTGTATATAGCGGGAGCTACGAGCAGTACTTC
>-|-|TRBV5-1|TRBJ2-7
CASSGWSASYEQYF
TGCGCCAGCAGCGGGTGGAGCGCCTCCTACGAGCAGTACTTC
>-|-|TRBV29-1|TRBJ2-3
CSVEGGVEDTQYF
TGCAGCGTTGAAGGGGGAGTTGAAGATACGCAGTATTTT
>-|-|TRBV30|TRBJ2-7
CAWSVNSRYEQYF
TGTGCCTGGAGTGTGAATAGCCGGTACGAGCAGTACTTC
>-|-|TRBV29-1|TRBJ2-1
CEGVGSYNEQFF
TGCGAGGGGGTAGGTTCCTACAATGAGCAGTTCTTC
>-|-|TRBV27|TRBJ2-1
CASRPLPGLAPVEQFF
TGTGCCAGCAGACCACTTCCTGGGCTGGCCCCGGTTGAGCAGTTCTTC
>few|TRBD2|TRBV7-9|TRBJ2-7
CASNPGTSFEQYF
TGTGCCAGCAACCCCGGGACTAGCTTTGAGCAGTACTTC
>few|-|TRBV11-2|TRBJ2-7
CASSLSARKLDEQYF
TGTGCCAGCAGCTTGTCCGCTAGGAAGTTGGACGAGCAGTACTTC
>few|TRBD2|TRBV5-1|TRBJ2-7
CASSLGAGGSYEQYF
TGCGCCAGCAGCTTGGGAGCGGGAGGCTCCTACGAGCAGTACTTC
>-|TRBD1|TRBV19|TRBJ2-7
CASSKGAGYEQYF
TGTGCCAGTAGCAAGGGGGCGGGCTACGAGCAGTACTTC
>-|TRBD1|TRBV2|TRBJ1-5
CASTSGQGEQPQHF
TGTGCCAGCACATCTGGACAGGGTGAACAGCCCCAGCATTTT
>few|-|TRBV7-9|TRBJ1-1
CASSLGRGNEAFF
TGTGCCAGCAGCTTAGGACGGGGTAATGAAGCTTTCTTT
>few|-|TRBV11-2|TRBJ2-7
CASSLGSSYEQYF
TGTGCCAGCAGCTTAGGTAGTAGTTACGAGCAGTACTTC
>-|-|TRBV29-1|TRBJ2-3
CSVEWLDFSVSTDTQYF
TGCAGCGTTGAGTGGCTCGACTTTTCGGTCAGCACAGATACGCAGTATTTT
>few|-|TRBV19|TRBJ2-7
CASSISGKLEQYF
TGTGCCAGTAGTATCAGCGGAAAGCTCGAGCAGTACTTC
>few|-|TRBV4-3|TRBJ2-7
CASSVQPGVGVYEQYF
TGCGCCAGCAGCGTCCAGCCGGGGGTGGGAGTCTACGAGCAGTACTTC
>-|-|TRBV29-1|TRBJ1-1
CSAPQGTDAFF
TGCAGCGCCCCTCAGGGTACTGATGCTTTCTTT
>many|TRBD1|TRBV11-2|TRBJ2-1
CASGTGTASTNEQFF
TGTGCCAGCGGGACCGGGACAGCGAGTACTAATGAGCAGTTCTTC
>-|-|TRBV5-6|TRBJ2-1
CASSFPHNEQFF
TGTGCCAGCAGCTTCCCGCACAATGAGCAGTTCTTC
>-|TRBD1|TRBV19|TRBJ1-1
CASRTGGAGTEAFF
TGTGCCAGCCGGACAGGGGGCGCCGGAACTGAAGCTTTCTTT
>-|-|TRBV2|TRBJ2-3
CASSPLLEGDTDTQYF
TGTGCCAGCAGTCCTCTTTTGGAGGGAGACACAGATACGCAGTATTTT
>few|TRBD2|TRBV29-1|TRBJ2-3
CSVILAGGQVAADTQYF
TGCAGCGTCATTCTAGCGGGAGGGCAGGTAGCTGCAGATACGCAGTATTTT
>-|TRBD2|TRBV4-1|TRBJ2-1
CASSHRTSSNEQFF
TGCGCCAGCAGCCACCGGACTAGCAGCAATGAGCAGTTCTTC
>-|TRBD2|TRBV30|TRBJ2-7
CAWSGLAGTYEQYF
TGTGCCTGGAGTGGACTAGCGGGAACCTACGAGCAGTACTTC
>-|TRBD2|TRBV7-7|TRBJ2-1
CASSLGGSGRINEQFF
TGTGCTAGCAGCTTAGGGGGTAGCGGGAGAATTAATGAGCAGTTCTTC
>few|TRBD2|TRBV7-2|TRBJ2-7
CASSLRRGVSYEQYF
TGTGCCAGCAGCTTACGGCGGGGGGTTTCCTACGAGCAGTACTTC
>-|-|TRBV10-3|TRBJ1-1
CAISDGQNTEAFF
TGTGCCATCAGTGATGGACAGAACACTGAAGCTTTCTTT
>-|-|TRBV23-1|TRBJ2-3
CASSPPIRGDTQYF
TGCGCCAGCAGTCCGCCTATTCGGGGGGATACGCAGTATTTT
>few|TRBD1|TRBV28|TRBJ1-5
CASGETGNQPQHF
TGTGCCAGCGGCGAGACAGGGAATCAGCCCCAGCATTTT
>few|-|TRBV27|TRBJ1-2
CASSPSPTAYGYTF
TGTGCCAGCAGTCCCTCCCCTACAGCATATGGCTACACCTTC
>-|-|TRBV9|TRBJ2-2
CASSGYGEPGTGELFF
TGTGCCAGCAGTGGCTACGGCGAACCGGGGACCGGGGAGCTGTTTTTT
>-|-|TRBV7-8|TRBJ2-7
CASSLGMAPGYEQYF
TGTGCCAGCAGCTTAGGTATGGCTCCGGGGTACGAGCAGTACTTC
>-|TRBD1|TRBV7-7|TRBJ1-2
CASSPDRDYGYTF
TGTGCTAGCAGTCCTGACAGGGACTATGGCTACACCTTC
>-|-|TRBV4-2|TRBJ2-1
CASSHDSIYNEQFF
TGTGCCAGCAGCCATGACTCAATTTACAATGAGCAGTTCTTC
>-|TRBD1|TRBV29-1|TRBJ2-1
CSVGGDRETGNEQFF
TGCAGCGTAGGCGGGGACAGGGAAACTGGCAATGAGCAGTTCTTC
>-|-|TRBV19|TRBJ2-7
CASSIGDRYYEQYF
TGTGCCAGTAGTATTGGCGACAGGTACTACGAGCAGTACTTC
>few|-|TRBV29-1|TRBJ2-5
CSVVGVAGQETQYF
TGCAGCGTTGTTGGGGTGGCGGGCCAAGAGACCCAGTACTTC
>few|TRBD1|TRBV7-3|TRBJ2-2
CASSLTQAGGNTGELFF
TGTGCCAGCAGCTTAACGCAGGCAGGGGGAAACACCGGGGAGCTGTTTTTT
>-|-|TRBV7-8|TRBJ1-1
CASSLFSEAFF
TGTGCCAGCAGCTTATTCAGTGAAGCTTTCTTT
>few|-|TRBV4-1|TRBJ2-5
CASSQGLQVETQYF
TGCGCCAGCAGCCAAGGTCTTCAGGTGGAGACCCAGTACTTC
>-|-|TRBV7-8|TRBJ2-7
CASSANGEQYF
TGTGCCAGCAGTGCGAACGGCGAGCAGTACTTC
>-|TRBD2|TRBV4-1|TRBJ2-7
CASSQGLASGDHEQYF
TGCGCCAGCAGCCAAGGGCTGGCTAGCGGGGACCACGAGCAGTACTTC
>few|-|TRBV14|TRBJ2-3
CASSRFQGADTQYF
TGTGCCAGCAGCCGATTCCAGGGTGCGGATACGCAGTATTTT
>-|TRBD1|TRBV6-4|TRBJ1-2
CASSPHTQGARVYGYTF
TGTGCCAGCAGTCCACACACCCAGGGGGCTAGAGTCTATGGCTACACCTTC
>-|-|TRBV4-1|TRBJ2-1
CASSQDGTGTHRGEQFF
TGCGCCAGCAGCCAAGATGGTACGGGGACTCATCGGGGTGAGCAGTTCTTC
>-|-|TRBV4-3|TRBJ2-7
CASSHGGGPYEQYF
TGCGCCAGCAGCCATGGTGGGGGCCCCTACGAGCAGTACTTC
>few|TRBD1|TRBV15|TRBJ2-7
CATSRDWGDRELEQYF
TGTGCCACCAGCAGAGATTGGGGAGACAGGGAACTCGAGCAGTACTTC
>few|-|TRBV4-1|TRBJ1-2
CASSQGERGQDGYTF
TGCGCCAGCAGCCAAGGTGAGCGGGGGCAGGACGGCTACACCTTC
>few|TRBD2|TRBV29-1|TRBJ2-5
CSVEGLAGKYETQYF
TGCAGCGTTGAAGGTCTAGCGGGCAAGTACGAGACCCAGTACTTC
>-|-|TRBV4-1|TRBJ2-2
CASRGGPRTGELFF
TGCGCCAGCAGAGGAGGGCCGCGAACCGGGGAGCTGTTTTTT
>-|TRBD1|TRBV14|TRBJ2-1
CASSQEHRGFYNEQFF
TGTGCCAGCAGCCAAGAGCACAGGGGTTTCTACAATGAGCAGTTCTTC
>-|-|TRBV4-1|TRBJ1-2
CASSQDHREHYGYTF
TGCGCCAGCAGCCAAGATCACAGGGAGCACTATGGCTACACCTTC